The 28 T cell receptor beta chains in this list originate from one sample, sequenced in a study of post-analysis software for immune sequencing data. The antigens these receptors bind are not known. Libraries were made from TCR beta cDNA, and they carried unique molecular identifiers. TCRdb reprocessed the PCR reads via MiXCR and lists one record per CDR3 protein. The sample has about 200,000 distinct CDR3 sequences, 29% seen once. Findings and limits, study-wide: In patients, five or six TRBV segments were more frequent than in controls, with TRBV5-6, TRBV5-1 and TRBV20-1 among them.

Sequencing was carried out using blood. The receptor source for this set is a girl aged 2-17 years with multiple sclerosis.

This clonotype was recorded many times. The genes are TRBV11-3 and TRBJ2-1; 10 bases agree with TRBD1. V lost 6 bases, J lost 8 bases, and 7 bases stayed unmatched. The CDR3 sequence is 14 residues long. Germline CDR1 and CDR2: SGHNT and YENEEA. The CDR3 loop reads CASSPGTGEDEQFF. The CDR3 region has the DNA TGTGCCAGCAGTCCCGGGACAGGGGAAGATGAGCAGTTCTTC.

In this sample, this clonotype turned up a few times. V and J are TRBV6-1 and TRBJ1-5; D might be TRBD1 (5 bases). Trimming left V 1 base short and J 6 bases short, with 10 bases between. Germline V gene lookup returns CDR1 MNHNS and CDR2 SASEGT. The CDR3 has 14 amino acids. The CDR3 protein is CASSEGGGTQPQHF. CDR3 in DNA: TGTGCCAGCAGTGAAGGGGGGGGGACTCAGCCCCAGCATTTT.

This clonotype was seen a handful of times. This chain joins TRBV20-1 and TRBJ2-3; D is unclear. The germline V gene encodes CDR1 DFQATT and CDR2 SNEGSKA (reference sequence). The ends were cut back, 4 bases at V and 6 bases at J, with 20 bases in the middle. There are 15 residues in the CDR3. In nucleotides, the CDR3 is TGCAGTGCTAAACCGCGACACCCCGCAGAGGATACGCAGTATTTT. Translated: CSAKPRHPAEDTQYF.

This clonotype was observed at least ten times. The CDR3 nucleotides read TGTGCCAGCAGTTTTGAGAGTAGCTACGAGCAGTACTTC. Protein sequence: CASSFESSYEQYF. The J gene is TRBJ2-7, the V gene TRBV12-3 or TRBV12-4; D is ambiguous. V lost 3 bases and J 3 bases, leaving 9 bases between the germline ends. The CDR3 has 13 amino acids.

Notes on this clonotype: With a much larger clone just one base away, this may be a read error. The J gene is TRBJ2-5, the V gene TRBV7-7; D gene unclear. The DNA end is a closer match to TRBJ2-7, so the J assignment may be wrong. The CDR3 consists of 14 residues. Germline CDR1 is SSHAT and CDR2 is FNYEAQ (reference sequence). The CDR3 nucleotides read TGTGCCAGCAGCTTAGGGGCTAGTACAGCCGAGCAGTACTTC. The encoded protein is CASSLGASTAEQYF.

The sample holds many counts of this clonotype. This sequence joins TRBV6-5 and TRBJ1-2, with D possibly being TRBD1 (6 bases). This CDR3 region has 14 residues. Trimming removed 2 bases from V and 8 bases from J, with 15 bases in between. Germline-derived CDR1 and CDR2 are MNHEY and SVGAGI. The CDR3 sequence: CASSYGGQGKGYTF. The CDR3 bases are TGTGCCAGCAGTTACGGGGGGCAGGGTAAGGGCTACACCTTC.

The chain recombines TRBV13 with TRBJ2-5; D is perhaps TRBD2 (7 bases). This CDR3 is 13 amino acids long. CDR1 PRHDT and CDR2 FYEKMQ come from the germline V gene (reference sequence). Trimming left V 6 bases short and J 1 base short, with 9 bases between. The CDR3 protein is CASSRGGQETQYF. CDR3 sequence (DNA): TGTGCCAGCAGTAGGGGGGGCCAAGAGACCCAGTACTTC.

This clonotype was counted ten times or more. The chain recombines TRBV6-2 or TRBV6-3 with TRBJ1-2, with 8 nucleotides matching TRBD1. V trimming: 6 bases; J trimming: 5 bases; junction bases outside the gene matches: 17. Germline values: CDR1 MNHEY, CDR2 SVGEGT. This CDR3 contains 17 residues. CDR3 DNA sequence: TGTGCCAGCAGGACCGGGACAGGCTTATATACCGGGTATGGCTACACCTTC. Translated, it gives CASRTGTGLYTGYGYTF.

This clonotype was seen a few times. The chain has TRBV4-1 and TRBJ2-1; possible D gene TRBD1, 6 bases. Trimming cost V 1 base and J 4 bases, with 17 bases left between them. The CDR3 length is 17 residues. Germline values: CDR1 MGHRA, CDR2 YSYEKL. CDR3 sequence: CASSQVQGRGRYNEQFF. The CDR3 DNA follows: TGCGCCAGCAGCCAAGTACAGGGTAGAGGGAGATACAATGAGCAGTTCTTC.

In this sample, this clonotype turned up many times. The chain couples TRBV28 to TRBJ2-5; D could derive from TRBD1 or TRBD2 (5 bases each). Per the germline V gene, CDR1 is MDHEN and CDR2 is SYDVKM. V lost 2 bases, J lost 5 bases, and 15 bases lay in between. This CDR3 is built from 15 residues. CDR3 amino acids: CASSLAQGGGETQYF. The CDR3 bases are TGTGCCAGCAGTTTAGCCCAGGGCGGCGGGGAGACCCAGTACTTC. Full variable domain (rest looked up from reference TRBV28 and TRBJ2-5): DVKVTQSSRYLVKRTGEKVFLECVQDMDHENMFWYRQDPGLGLRLIYFSYDVKMKEKGDIPEGYSVSREKKERFSLILESASTNQTSMYLCASSLAQGGGETQYFGPGTRLLVL.

J is TRBJ2-1 and V is TRBV27; tentatively, D is TRBD2 (6 bases). Trimming stripped 10 bases from V and 6 bases from J, with 19 bases between. CDR1 is MNHEY, CDR2 SMNVEV, per germline (reference sequence). This CDR3 contains 14 residues. As DNA, the CDR3 is TGTGCCACCAGACGACAGCGGGCCTTCAATGAGCAGTTCTTC. It is translated as CATRRQRAFNEQFF.

This clonotype has more than one count but fewer than ten. This may be a read error, as it is one base from a much larger clone. The chain is built from TRBV29-1 and TRBJ2-1; 8 positions match TRBD1. CDR1 is SQVTM, CDR2 ANQGSEA, per germline. This CDR3 comprises 13 residues. CDR3 residues: CSVPDRADNGQFF. The CDR3 nucleotides read TGCAGCGTCCCGGACAGGGCGGACAATGGGCAGTTCTTC.

V and J are TRBV5-6 and TRBJ2-3, with TRBD2 matching over 9 bases. J lost 4 bases, V lost 7 bases, and 13 bases had no gene match. CDR1 is SGHDT and CDR2 is YYEEEE in the germline V gene. The CDR3 is 16 amino acids. CDR3 region: CASGPSGLATADTQYF. CDR3 bases: TGTGCCAGCGGCCCCAGCGGACTAGCGACCGCAGATACGCAGTATTTT.

This clonotype was detected many times. V usage is TRBV2 and J usage is TRBJ2-4, with D perhaps given as TRBD1 or TRBD2 (6 bases each). Between the trimmed V and J ends, which lost 4 bases and 13 bases, there was a span of 14 bases. Germline V gene data show CDR1 as SNHLY and CDR2 as FYNNEI. The CDR3 totals 12 residues. The CDR3 DNA reads TGTGCCAGCAGTGCATTGGGGGGCGGACAGTACTTC. Translated, it gives CASSALGGGQYF.

The count of this clonotype is one. One junction end does not reproduce the germline sequence, and a read error may be involved. The chain recombines TRBV20-1 with TRBJ2-4, with TRBD2 as a possible D gene (5 bases). The J call is doubtful: the DNA matches TRBJ2-5 better. Germline lookup yields CDR1 DFQATT and CDR2 SNEGSKA (reference sequence). This CDR3 comprises 11 residues. CDR3 DNA: TGCAGGGCTAGTGTCGGAGGGACCCAGTACTTC. Amino acids: CRASVGGTQYF.

This clonotype turned up a few times. The V call is TRBV3-1, the J call TRBJ1-2, with 10 bases that match TRBD1. The CDR3 consists of 15 residues. Germline CDR1 reads LGHDT; CDR2 reads YNNKEL (reference sequence). Trimming at V came to 3 bases and at J to 3 bases, leaving 4 bases not matched to a gene. CDR3 DNA sequence: TGTGCCAGCAGCCACAGACAGGGGGCCCACTATGGCTACACCTTC. Protein sequence: CASSHRQGAHYGYTF.

Concerning this clonotype: A much larger clonotype is one base distant, so this may be a read error. The V and J genes are TRBV20-1 and TRBJ2-7; 8 positions match TRBD2. The CDR3 is 16 amino acids. The J segment lost 7 bases and the V segment lost 3 bases, leaving 17 bases of the junction unmatched. Germline V gene data show CDR1 as DFQATT and CDR2 as SNEGSKA (reference sequence). CDR3 DNA: TGCAGTGCTAGGGTCGGACTAGCACCGAATTACAATGAGCAGTACTTC. Translating it yields CSARVGLAPNYNEQYF.

This clonotype appeared many times. This chain joins TRBV20-1 and TRBJ2-1, with 10 bases matching TRBD2. CDR3 length: 15 residues. V gave up 3 bases and J gave up 3 bases; unmatched junction bases: 5. Germline values: CDR1 DFQATT, CDR2 SNEGSKA (reference sequence). The CDR3 DNA sequence: TGCAGTGCTAGGAGTCTAGCGGGAGACTACAATGAGCAGTTCTTC. Protein: CSARSLAGDYNEQFF.

This clonotype was observed a few times. The chain joins TRBV3-1 to TRBJ1-6, with D maybe TRBD1 (6 bases). V lost 5 bases and J 7 bases, leaving 12 bases between the germline ends. Germline CDR1 is LGHDT and CDR2 is YNNKEL (reference sequence). The CDR3 has 14 amino acids. CDR3 coding DNA: TGTGCCAGCAGCTACGGGACACCCAATTCACCCCTCCACTTT. Protein sequence: CASSYGTPNSPLHF. The whole variable domain, remainder taken from reference TRBV3-1 and TRBJ1-6, is DTAVSQTPKYLVTQMGNDKSIKCEQNLGHDTMYWYKQDSKKFLKIMFSYNNKELIINETVPNRFSPKSPDKAHLNLHINSLELGDSAVYFCASSYGTPNSPLHFGNGTRLTVT.

A few counts support this clonotype. The chain couples TRBV6-1 to TRBJ1-2, with 8 bases lining up with TRBD1. There are 13 residues in the CDR3. The germline V gene has CDR1 MNHNS and CDR2 SASEGT. The J segment lost 8 bases and the V segment lost 4 bases, leaving 6 bases of the junction unmatched. The CDR3 coding sequence is TGTGCCAGCAGTGGGACAGGGCCGGGGGGCTACACCTTC. Protein: CASSGTGPGGYTF.

This clonotype was counted a few times. This chain connects TRBV5-1 to TRBJ2-5; 12 bases agree with TRBD2. Germline CDR1 SGHRS, CDR2 YFSETQ. The CDR3 totals 15 residues. V trimming: 3 bases; J trimming: 1 base; junction bases outside the gene matches: 1. The CDR3 coding sequence is TGCGCCAGCAGCTGGACTAGCGGGGCCCAAGAGACCCAGTACTTC. It is translated as CASSWTSGAQETQYF.

The genes are TRBV10-3 and TRBJ2-5; a weak D match, TRBD2 (5 bases). The V end lost 10 bases, the J end lost 4 bases, and 19 bases lay between the germline ends. The germline V gene has CDR1 ENHRY and CDR2 SYGVKD. This CDR3 comprises 14 residues. In nucleotides, the CDR3 is TGTGCCACCGCGGGCCCCAGCGACCCAGAGACCCAGTACTTC. Protein product: CATAGPSDPETQYF.

At least ten counts were recorded for this clonotype. The chain links TRBV6-5 to TRBJ2-3; no clear D gene. The V gene's germline CDR1 is MNHEY and CDR2 SVGAGI. The V gene lost 2 bases and the J gene lost 2 bases, with 8 bases spanning the gap. This CDR3 comprises 14 residues. This CDR3 reads CASSYRRPTDTQYF. The DNA for the CDR3 is TGTGCCAGCAGTTACCGACGCCCCACAGATACGCAGTATTTT.

The sample holds many counts of this clonotype. The chain uses TRBV10-2 and TRBJ1-4; tentatively, D is TRBD1 (5 bases). The CDR3 totals 14 residues. CDR1 and CDR2 from the germline V gene are WSHSY and SAAADI. The ends were cut back, 8 bases at V and 8 bases at J, with 18 bases in the middle. CDR3 DNA sequence: TGCGCCAGCTTCCCTTCGCAGGGCGAAGAAAAACTGTTTTTT. It translates to CASFPSQGEEKLFF.

The chain carries TRBV29-1 and TRBJ2-7; the match to TRBD2 covers 10 bases. The junction had 9 bases not matched to a gene; V was cut back by 1 base and J by 9 bases. CDR3 length: 14 residues. Germline V gives CDR1 SQVTM, CDR2 ANQGSEA. CDR3 in DNA: TGCAGCGTTGAAGCGGGACTAGCGTCCAATGGGCAGTACTTC. Encoded protein: CSVEAGLASNGQYF.

This clonotype showed up just a few times. This chain links TRBV7-8 with TRBJ1-1, with 8 bases fitting TRBD1. V lost 4 bases to trimming and J lost 3 bases; unmatched junction nucleotides: 13. In germline, CDR1 is SGHVS, CDR2 FQNEAQ. The CDR3 is made up of 17 amino acids. CDR3 DNA: TGTGCCAGCAGCTCCCGTGAGGGATCAGGGGGCCACACTGAAGCTTTCTTT. It yields the protein CASSSREGSGGHTEAFF.

A note on this clonotype: As the CDR3 is not closed by the conserved phenylalanine or tryptophan, this likely results from a read error. The chain couples TRBV7-9 to TRBJ2-1, with D possibly matching TRBD1 (6 bases). The V gene lost 1 base and the J gene lost 6 bases, with 10 bases spanning the gap. There are 14 residues in the CDR3. Germline assignment: CDR1 SEHNR and CDR2 FQNEAQ (reference sequence). The CDR3 protein is CASSLGTAFNEQFI. The CDR3 nucleotides read TGTGCCAGCAGCTTAGGGACAGCCTTCAATGAGCAGTTCATC.

This clonotype was counted many times. The rearrangement uses TRBV10-3 and TRBJ1-5; 9 bases fit TRBD1. J gave up 3 bases and V 10 bases, and 7 bases lay outside the gene matches. This CDR3 spans 14 amino acids. Germline V gives CDR1 ENHRY, CDR2 SYGVKD. This CDR3 is CATAGTGFNQPQHF. In nucleotides, the CDR3 is TGTGCCACCGCTGGGACAGGGTTCAATCAGCCCCAGCATTTT.